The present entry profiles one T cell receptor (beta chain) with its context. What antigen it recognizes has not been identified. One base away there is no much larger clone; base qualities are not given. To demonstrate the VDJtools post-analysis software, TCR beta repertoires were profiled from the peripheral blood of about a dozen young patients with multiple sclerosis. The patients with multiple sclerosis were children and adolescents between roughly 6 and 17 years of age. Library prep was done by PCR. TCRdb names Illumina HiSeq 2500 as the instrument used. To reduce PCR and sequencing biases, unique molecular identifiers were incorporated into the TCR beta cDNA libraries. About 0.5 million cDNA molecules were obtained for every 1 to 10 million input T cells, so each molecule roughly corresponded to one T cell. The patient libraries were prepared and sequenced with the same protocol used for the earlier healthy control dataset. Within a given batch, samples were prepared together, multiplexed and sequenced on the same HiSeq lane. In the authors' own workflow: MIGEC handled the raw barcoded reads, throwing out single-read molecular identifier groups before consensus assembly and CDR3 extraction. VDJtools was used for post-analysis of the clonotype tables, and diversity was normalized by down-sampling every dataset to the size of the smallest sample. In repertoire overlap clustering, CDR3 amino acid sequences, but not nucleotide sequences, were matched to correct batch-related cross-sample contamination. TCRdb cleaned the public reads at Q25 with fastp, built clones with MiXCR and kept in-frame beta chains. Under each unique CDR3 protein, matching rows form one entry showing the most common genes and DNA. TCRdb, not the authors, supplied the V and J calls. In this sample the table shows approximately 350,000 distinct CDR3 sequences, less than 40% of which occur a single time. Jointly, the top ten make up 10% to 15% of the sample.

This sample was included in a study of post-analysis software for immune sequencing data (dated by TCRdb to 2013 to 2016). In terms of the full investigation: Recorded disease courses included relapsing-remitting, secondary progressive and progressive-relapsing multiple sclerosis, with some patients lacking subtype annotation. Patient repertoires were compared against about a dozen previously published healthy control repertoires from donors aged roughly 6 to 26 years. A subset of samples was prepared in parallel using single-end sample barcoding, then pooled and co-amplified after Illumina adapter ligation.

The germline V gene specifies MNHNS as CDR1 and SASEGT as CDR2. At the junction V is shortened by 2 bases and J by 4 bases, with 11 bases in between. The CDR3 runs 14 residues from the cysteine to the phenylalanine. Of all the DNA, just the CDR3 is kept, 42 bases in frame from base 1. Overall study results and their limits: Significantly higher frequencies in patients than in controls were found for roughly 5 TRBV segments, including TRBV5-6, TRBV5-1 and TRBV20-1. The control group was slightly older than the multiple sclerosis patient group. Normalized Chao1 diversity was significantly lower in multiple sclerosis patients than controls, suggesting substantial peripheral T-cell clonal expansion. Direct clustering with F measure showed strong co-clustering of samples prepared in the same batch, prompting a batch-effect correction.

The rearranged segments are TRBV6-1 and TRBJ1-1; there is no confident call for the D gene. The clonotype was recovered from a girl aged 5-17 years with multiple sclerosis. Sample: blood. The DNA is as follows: TGTGCCAGCAGTGAAATGGGGTCTGCCACTGAAGCTTTCTTT. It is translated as CASSEMGSATEAFF.